Below are 5 T cell receptor beta chains sequenced from a single sample in a study of shared clonotypes between healthy human individuals. Libraries were prepared by immunoSEQ multiplex PCR; TCRdb keeps only in-frame clonotypes and omits some of them. The table includes about 2 million clones, roughly 95% detected once. The sample comprised naive CD4+ T cells sorted from blood. Indicated subset: CD45RA+ positively selected. These receptors were obtained from a young man in good health.

The chain combines TRBV5-1 with TRBJ2-1; 11 bases match TRBD2. Germline-derived CDR1 and CDR2 are SGHRS and YFSETQ. V lost 5 bases, J lost 8 bases, and 6 bases stayed unmatched. The CDR3 has 14 amino acids. The CDR3 nucleotides read TGCGCCAGCAGGAGGACTAGCGGGTGGGATGAGCAGTTCTTC. Its translation is CASRRTSGWDEQFF.

The J gene is TRBJ2-3, the V gene TRBV19; possible D gene TRBD2, 5 bases. The length of the CDR3 is 13 residues. Germline values: CDR1 LNHDA, CDR2 SQIVND (reference sequence). Trimming pared 8 bases from V and 8 bases from J, leaving 17 bases between. CDR3 coding DNA: TGTGCCAGTCGGGTGGGAGCGATCGGTACGCAGTATTTT. It yields the protein CASRVGAIGTQYF.

The count of this clone is one. The V call is TRBV27, the J call TRBJ2-7, with a weak D call TRBD2 (6 bases). Germline V gives CDR1 MNHEY, CDR2 SMNVEV (reference sequence). With 6 bases removed from V and 3 bases from J, the gap between germline ends came to 15 bases. The CDR3 spans 14 residues. The CDR3 nucleotides read TGTGCCAGCAGCCCCTCGGGACTGAACTACGAGCAGTACTTC. The encoded protein is CASSPSGLNYEQYF.

This rearrangement joins TRBV9 to TRBJ2-3; the D is unclear. The CDR3 covers 13 residues. Germline V gives CDR1 SGDLS, CDR2 YYNGEE. V lost 3 bases and J 2 bases, leaving 7 bases between the germline ends. The CDR3 loop reads CASSALYTDTQYF. DNA for the CDR3: TGTGCCAGCAGCGCCTTATACACAGATACGCAGTATTTT.

The DNA for the CDR3 is TGTGCCAGCAGTGGGCGGACAAATTCACCCCTCCACTTT. This encodes CASSGRTNSPLHF. V usage is TRBV6-1 and J usage is TRBJ1-6; weak D call: TRBD1 (5 bases). Germline loops: CDR1 MNHNS, CDR2 SASEGT. V was clipped by 4 bases and J by 7 bases, with 8 bases between them. This CDR3 is built from 13 residues.